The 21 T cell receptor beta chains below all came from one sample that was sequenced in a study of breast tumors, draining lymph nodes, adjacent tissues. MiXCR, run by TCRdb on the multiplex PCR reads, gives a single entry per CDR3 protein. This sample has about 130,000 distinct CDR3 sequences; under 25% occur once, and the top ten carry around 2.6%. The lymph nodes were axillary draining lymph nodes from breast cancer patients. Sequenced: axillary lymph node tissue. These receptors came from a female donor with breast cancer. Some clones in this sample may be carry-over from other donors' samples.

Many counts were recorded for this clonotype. In DNA form, the CDR3 reads TGTGCCAGCAGCCTAGGACTAGCGGCCGCGCTACAGTTCTTC. As protein: CASSLGLAAALQFF. The rearrangement links TRBV3-1 to TRBJ2-1; 10 bases line up with TRBD2. The CDR3 spans 14 residues. Trimming cost V 4 bases and J 13 bases; bases outside gene matches: 10. Per germline, CDR1 LGHDT and CDR2 YNNKEL (reference sequence).

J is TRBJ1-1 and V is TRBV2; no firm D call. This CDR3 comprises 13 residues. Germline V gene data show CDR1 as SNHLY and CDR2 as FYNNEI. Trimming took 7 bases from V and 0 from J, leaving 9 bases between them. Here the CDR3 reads CASKAEMNTEAFF. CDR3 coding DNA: TGTGCCAGCAAGGCGGAAATGAACACTGAAGCTTTCTTT.

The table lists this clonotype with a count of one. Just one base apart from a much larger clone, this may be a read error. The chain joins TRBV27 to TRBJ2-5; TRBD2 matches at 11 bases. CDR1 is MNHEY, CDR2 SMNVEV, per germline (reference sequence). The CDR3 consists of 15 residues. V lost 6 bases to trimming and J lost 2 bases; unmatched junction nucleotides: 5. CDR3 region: CASRRTSGLQETQYF. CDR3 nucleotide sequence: TGTGCCAGCAGAAGGACTAGCGGGCTACAAGAGACCCAGTACTTC.

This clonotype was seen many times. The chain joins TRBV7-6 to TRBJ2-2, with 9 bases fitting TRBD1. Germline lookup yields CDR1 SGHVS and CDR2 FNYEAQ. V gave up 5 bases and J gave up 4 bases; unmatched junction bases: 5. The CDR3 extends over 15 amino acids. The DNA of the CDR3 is TGTGCCAGCAGCGGGACAGGGACCGTCACCGGGGAGCTGTTTTTT. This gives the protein CASSGTGTVTGELFF.

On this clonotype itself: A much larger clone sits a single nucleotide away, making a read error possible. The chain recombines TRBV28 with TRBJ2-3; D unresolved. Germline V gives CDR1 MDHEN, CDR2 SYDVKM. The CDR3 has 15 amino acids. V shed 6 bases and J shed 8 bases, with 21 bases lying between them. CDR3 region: CASRLPAVEVGTQYF. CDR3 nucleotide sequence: TGTGCCAGCAGATTACCTGCGGTAGAAGTCGGTACGCAGTATTTT.

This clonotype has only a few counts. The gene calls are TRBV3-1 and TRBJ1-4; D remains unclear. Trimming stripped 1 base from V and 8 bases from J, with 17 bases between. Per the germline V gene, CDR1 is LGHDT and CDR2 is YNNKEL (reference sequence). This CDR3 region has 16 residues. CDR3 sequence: CASSQGIPAFQEKLFF. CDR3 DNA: TGTGCCAGCAGCCAAGGAATCCCCGCTTTTCAAGAAAAACTGTTTTTT.

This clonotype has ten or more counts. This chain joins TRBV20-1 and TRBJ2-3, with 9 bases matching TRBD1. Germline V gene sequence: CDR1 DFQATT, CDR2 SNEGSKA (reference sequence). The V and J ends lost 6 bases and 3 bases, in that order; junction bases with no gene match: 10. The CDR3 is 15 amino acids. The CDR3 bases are TGCAGTGCACAGACCGGGACAGGGAGGACAGATACGCAGTATTTT. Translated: CSAQTGTGRTDTQYF.

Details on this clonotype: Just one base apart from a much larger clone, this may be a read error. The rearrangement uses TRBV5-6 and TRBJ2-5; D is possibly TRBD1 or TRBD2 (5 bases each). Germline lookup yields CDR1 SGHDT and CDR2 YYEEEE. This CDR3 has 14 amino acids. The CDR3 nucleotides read TGTGCCAGCAGCCCAGGGAGCGGCCAAGAGACCCGGTACTTC. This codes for CASSPGSGQETRYF.

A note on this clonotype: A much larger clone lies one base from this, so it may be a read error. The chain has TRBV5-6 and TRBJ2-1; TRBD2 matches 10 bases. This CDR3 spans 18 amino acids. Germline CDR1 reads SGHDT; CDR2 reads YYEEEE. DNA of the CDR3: TGTGCCAGCAGCTTGAAGGTTTTAGCGGGAGGTAGTCGGGTTGAGCAGCTCTTC. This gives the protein CASSLKVLAGGSRVEQLF.

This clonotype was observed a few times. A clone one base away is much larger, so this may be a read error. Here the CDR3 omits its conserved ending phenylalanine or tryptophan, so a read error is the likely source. DNA of the CDR3: TGCGCCAGCAGCCAAGGCCGGACTAGCGGGAGAAATGAGCAGTTCTCC. This codes for CASSQGRTSGRNEQFS. The chain is built from TRBV4-1 and TRBJ2-1; 13 bases match TRBD2. The CDR3 runs 16 residues. CDR1 is MGHRA and CDR2 is YSYEKL in the germline V gene. Germline trimming cut 1 base from V and 7 bases from J; bases unmatched to any gene: 4.

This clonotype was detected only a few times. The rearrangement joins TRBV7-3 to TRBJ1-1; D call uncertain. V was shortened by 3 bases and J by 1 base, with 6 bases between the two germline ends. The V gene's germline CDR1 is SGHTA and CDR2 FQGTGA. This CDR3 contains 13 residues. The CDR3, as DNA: TGTGCCAGCAGCTTGTATCCGAACACTGAAGCTTTCTTT. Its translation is CASSLYPNTEAFF.

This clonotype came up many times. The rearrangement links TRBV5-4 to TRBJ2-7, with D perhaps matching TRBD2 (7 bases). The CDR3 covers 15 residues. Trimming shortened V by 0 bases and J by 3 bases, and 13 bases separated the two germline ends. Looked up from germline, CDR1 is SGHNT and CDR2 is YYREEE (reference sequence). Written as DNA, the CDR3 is TGTGCCAGCAGCTTGGGGGTAGGGGGGGTCTACGAGCAGTACTTC. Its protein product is CASSLGVGGVYEQYF.

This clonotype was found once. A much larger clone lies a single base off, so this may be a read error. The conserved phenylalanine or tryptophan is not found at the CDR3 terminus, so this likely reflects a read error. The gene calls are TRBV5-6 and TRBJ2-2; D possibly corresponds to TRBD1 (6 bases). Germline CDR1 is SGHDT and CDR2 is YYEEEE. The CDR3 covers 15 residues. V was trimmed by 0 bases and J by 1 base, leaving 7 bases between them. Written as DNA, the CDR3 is TGTGCCAGCAGCTTGGCACAGGGGAACACCGGGGAGCTGTTTTCT. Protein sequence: CASSLAQGNTGELFS.

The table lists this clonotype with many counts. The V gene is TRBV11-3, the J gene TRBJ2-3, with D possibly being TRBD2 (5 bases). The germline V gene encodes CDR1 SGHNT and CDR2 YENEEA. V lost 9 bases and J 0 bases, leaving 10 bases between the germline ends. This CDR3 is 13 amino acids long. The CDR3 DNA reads TGTGCCAGTAGTAGGACTAGCACAGATACGCAGTATTTT. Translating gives CASSRTSTDTQYF.

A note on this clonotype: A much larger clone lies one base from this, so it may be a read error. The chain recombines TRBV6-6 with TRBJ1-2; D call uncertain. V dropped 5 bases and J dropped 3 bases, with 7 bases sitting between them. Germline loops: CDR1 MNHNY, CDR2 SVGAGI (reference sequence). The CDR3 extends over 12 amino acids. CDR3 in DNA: TGTGCCAGCAGTGGCAAGGACTATGGCTACACCTTC. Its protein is CASSGKDYGYTF.

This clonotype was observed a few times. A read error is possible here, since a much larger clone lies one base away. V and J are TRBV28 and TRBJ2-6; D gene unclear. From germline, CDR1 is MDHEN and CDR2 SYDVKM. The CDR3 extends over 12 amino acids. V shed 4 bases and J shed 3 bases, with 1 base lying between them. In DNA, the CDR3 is TGTGCCAGCAGTTATGGGGCCAACGTCCTGACTTTC. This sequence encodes CASSYGANVLTF.

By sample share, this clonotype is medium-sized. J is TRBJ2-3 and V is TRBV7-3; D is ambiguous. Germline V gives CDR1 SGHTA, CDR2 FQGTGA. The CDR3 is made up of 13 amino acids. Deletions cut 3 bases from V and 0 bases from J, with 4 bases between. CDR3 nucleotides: TGTGCCAGCAGCTTGGGGAGCACAGATACGCAGTATTTT. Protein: CASSLGSTDTQYF. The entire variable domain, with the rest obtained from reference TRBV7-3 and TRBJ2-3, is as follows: GAGVSQTPSNKVTEKGKYVELRCDPISGHTALYWYRQSLGQGPEFLIYFQGTGAADDSGLPNDRFFAVRPEGSVSTLKIQRTERGDSAVYLCASSLGSTDTQYFGPGTRLTVL.

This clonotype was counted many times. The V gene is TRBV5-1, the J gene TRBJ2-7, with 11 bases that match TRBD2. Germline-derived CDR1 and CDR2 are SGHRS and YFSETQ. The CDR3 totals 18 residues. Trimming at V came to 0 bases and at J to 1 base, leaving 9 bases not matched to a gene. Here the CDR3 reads CASSLENSGRAGSYEQYF. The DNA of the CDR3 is TGCGCCAGCAGCTTGGAAAATAGCGGGAGGGCCGGTTCCTACGAGCAGTACTTC.

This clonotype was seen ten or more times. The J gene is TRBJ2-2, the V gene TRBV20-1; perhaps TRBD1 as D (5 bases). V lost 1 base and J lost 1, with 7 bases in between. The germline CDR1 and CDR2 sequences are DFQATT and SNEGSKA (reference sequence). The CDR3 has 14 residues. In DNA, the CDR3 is TGCAGTGCTAGAGGTGGACAGAACACCGGGGAGCTGTTTTTT. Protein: CSARGGQNTGELFF.

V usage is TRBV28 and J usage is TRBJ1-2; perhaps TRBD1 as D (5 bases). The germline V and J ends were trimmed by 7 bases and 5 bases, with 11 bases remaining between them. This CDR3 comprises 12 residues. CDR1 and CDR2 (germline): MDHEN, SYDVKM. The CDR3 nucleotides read TGTGCCAGCAATGGGGCAGTTTATGGCTACACCTTC. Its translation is CASNGAVYGYTF.

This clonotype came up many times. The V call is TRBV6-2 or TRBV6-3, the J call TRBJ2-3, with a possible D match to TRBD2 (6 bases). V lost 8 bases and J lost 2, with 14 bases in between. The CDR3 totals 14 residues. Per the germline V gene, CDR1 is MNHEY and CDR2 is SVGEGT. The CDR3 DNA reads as TGTGCCAGCCTAAAGGGACTCCACACAGATACGCAGTATTTT. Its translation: CASLKGLHTDTQYF.